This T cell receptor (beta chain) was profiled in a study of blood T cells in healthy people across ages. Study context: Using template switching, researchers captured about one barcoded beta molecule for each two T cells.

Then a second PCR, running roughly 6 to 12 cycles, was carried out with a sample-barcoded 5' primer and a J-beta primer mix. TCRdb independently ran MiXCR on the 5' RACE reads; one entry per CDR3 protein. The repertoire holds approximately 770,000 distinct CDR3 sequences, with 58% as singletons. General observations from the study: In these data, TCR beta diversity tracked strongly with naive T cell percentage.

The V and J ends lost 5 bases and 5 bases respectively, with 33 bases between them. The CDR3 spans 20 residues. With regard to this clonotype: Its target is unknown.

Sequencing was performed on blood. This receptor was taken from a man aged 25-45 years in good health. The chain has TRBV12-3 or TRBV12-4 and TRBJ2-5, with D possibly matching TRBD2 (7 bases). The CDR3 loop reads CASSRGRALGRGGAWETQYF. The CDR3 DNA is TGTGCCAGCAGTCGAGGTCGGGCTCTCGGCCGAGGGGGGGCTTGGGAGACCCAGTACTTC.